Each of the 13 T cell receptor beta chains below was sequenced from the same sample in a study of cytomegalovirus exposure and HLA in healthy donors. Sequenced by immunoSEQ multiplex PCR; TCRdb stores in-frame clones only, minus some. Seen here are about 180,000 clones, about 83% observed once, and the top ten hold roughly 1.4%. The sequencing input was PBMCs. These receptors were taken from a woman under 40 in good health and CMV-seronegative.

V usage is TRBV29-1 and J usage is TRBJ2-5; TRBD1 might be the D (5 bases). The length of the CDR3 is 13 residues. Germline CDR1 is SQVTM and CDR2 is ANQGSEA. The V and J ends lost 6 bases and 5 bases respectively, with 16 bases between them. CDR3 protein: CSVGIGAGETQYF. CDR3 bases: TGCAGCGTGGGAATAGGGGCTGGGGAGACCCAGTACTTC.

This clone was observed a few times. The J gene is TRBJ1-4, the V gene TRBV7-9; D gene unclear. Germline-derived CDR1 and CDR2 are SEHNR and FQNEAQ (reference sequence). There are 15 residues in the CDR3. V lost 5 bases and J 4 bases, leaving 14 bases between the germline ends. The CDR3 region has the DNA TGTGCCAGCAGCCCCGGGATCCAGATTAATGAAAAACTGTTTTTT. Its translation is CASSPGIQINEKLFF.

This clone was counted a few times. The V and J genes are TRBV7-9 and TRBJ1-6; D unclear. The CDR3 is made up of 12 amino acids. Germline V gives CDR1 SEHNR, CDR2 FQNEAQ (reference sequence). The V end lost 5 bases, the J end lost 14 bases, and 13 bases lay between the germline ends. CDR3 region: CASSPDSVTLHF. CDR3 sequence (DNA): TGTGCCAGCAGCCCAGATTCCGTAACCCTCCACTTT.

CDR3 in DNA: TGTGCCAGCAGCTTAGGAGGAATCCAAGAGACCCAGTACTTC. This encodes CASSLGGIQETQYF. The V gene is TRBV7-9, the J gene TRBJ2-5; D is unresolved. CDR3 length: 14 amino acids. The V gene's germline CDR1 is SEHNR and CDR2 FQNEAQ (reference sequence). V lost 1 base, J lost 1 base, and 7 bases lay in between.

This clone was observed a single time. This chain joins TRBV9 and TRBJ1-4; D not resolved. CDR3 length: 15 amino acids. The germline V and J ends were trimmed by 3 bases and 0 bases, with 9 bases remaining between them. Germline CDR1 SGDLS, CDR2 YYNGEE. This chain's CDR3 is CASSASGTTNEKLFF. The CDR3 DNA is TGTGCCAGCAGCGCCAGTGGTACAACTAATGAAAAACTGTTTTTT. The full variable domain, in which reference TRBV9 and TRBJ1-4 provide the parts outside the CDR3, is DSGVTQTPKHLITATGQRVTLRCSPRSGDLSVYWYQQSLDQGLQFLIQYYNGEERAKGNILERFSAQQFPDLHSELNLSSLELGDSALYFCASSASGTTNEKLFFGSGTQLSVL.

This clone has only one observation. This sequence joins TRBV27 and TRBJ1-2; perhaps TRBD1 as D (6 bases). Germline lookup yields CDR1 MNHEY and CDR2 SMNVEV (reference sequence). Deletions cut 6 bases from V and 1 base from J, with 15 bases between. The CDR3 is 15 residues long. CDR3 sequence reads: CASRQGQISNYGYTF. In DNA form, the CDR3 reads TGTGCCAGCAGACAAGGACAGATAAGTAACTATGGCTACACCTTC.

This chain connects TRBV2 to TRBJ2-7; D might be TRBD2 (7 bases). Between the trimmed V and J ends, which lost 4 bases and 3 bases, there was a span of 19 bases. Germline V lookup: CDR1 SNHLY, CDR2 FYNNEI. This CDR3 contains 16 residues. The CDR3 DNA follows: TGTGCCAGCAGTGGGGGGGGACGGGGGCGCTTCTACGAGCAGTACTTC. This translates into CASSGGGRGRFYEQYF.

The chain joins TRBV2 to TRBJ2-1; maybe TRBD2 (5 bases). Germline assignment: CDR1 SNHLY and CDR2 FYNNEI. The CDR3 covers 14 residues. Trimming took off 7 bases at V and 2 bases at J, with 12 bases between the two ends. The CDR3 region is CASKRTPTYNEQFF. The CDR3 DNA follows: TGTGCCAGCAAAAGGACTCCAACCTACAATGAGCAGTTCTTC.

This chain uses TRBV2 with TRBJ2-7, with D perhaps TRBD1 (7 bases). The CDR3 is 15 amino acids. The ends were cut back, 4 bases at V and 4 bases at J, with 17 bases in the middle. Germline V lookup: CDR1 SNHLY, CDR2 FYNNEI. This CDR3 is CASSVGYGGQYEQYF. CDR3 DNA sequence: TGTGCCAGCAGTGTGGGATACGGGGGACAGTACGAGCAGTACTTC.

The chain employs TRBV5-4 and TRBJ2-7; 7 positions agree with TRBD2. The germline V gene has CDR1 SGHNT and CDR2 YYREEE (reference sequence). The CDR3 is 14 amino acids. Trimming at V came to 5 bases and at J to 3 bases, leaving 8 bases not matched to a gene. CDR3 protein: CASRTAGDFYEQYF. The CDR3 DNA follows: TGTGCCAGCAGAACTGCGGGGGATTTCTACGAGCAGTACTTC.

The chain combines TRBV14 with TRBJ2-7; D is possibly TRBD1 (5 bases). CDR1 SGHDN and CDR2 FVKESK come from the germline V gene. The CDR3 covers 15 residues. Trimming left V 0 bases short and J 7 bases short, with 16 bases between. This chain's CDR3 is CASSQDRVSVGEQYF. CDR3 DNA: TGTGCCAGCAGCCAAGACAGGGTGAGCGTCGGAGAGCAGTACTTC.

The chain recombines TRBV5-1 with TRBJ2-7, with 7 bases aligning to TRBD1. Trimming at V came to 0 bases and at J to 4 bases, leaving 7 bases not matched to a gene. Germline V gives CDR1 SGHRS, CDR2 YFSETQ. The CDR3 covers 15 residues. CDR3 sequence: CASSLGDARGYEQYF. In nucleotides, the CDR3 is TGCGCCAGCAGCTTGGGTGACGCCAGGGGGTACGAGCAGTACTTC.

In this sample, this clone turned up a few times. This chain connects TRBV6-1 to TRBJ2-7; D might be TRBD1 (6 bases). V lost 1 base and J 3 bases, leaving 10 bases between the germline ends. The CDR3 consists of 14 residues. Germline V gene sequence: CDR1 MNHNS, CDR2 SASEGT. The CDR3 reads CASSEEGVHYEQYF. The CDR3 nucleotides read TGTGCCAGCAGTGAAGAGGGGGTTCACTACGAGCAGTACTTC.